The clone carrying this TCR beta chain was seen ten or more times. Its antigen is not identified. MiXCR, applied by TCRdb to the 5' RACE reads, yields one record per CDR3 protein. This table has 78,000 or so distinct CDR3 sequences, under 9.5% appearing once. This sample was included in a study of T cells after yellow fever vaccination. Whole-study findings and limits: Overall, a small share of clonotypes was seen in both CD4 and CD8 compartments.

This CDR3 has 13 amino acids. V was trimmed by 6 bases and J by 3 bases, leaving 12 bases between them. Germline V gene data show CDR1 as MNHEY and CDR2 as SVGEGT. The material was CD8+ T cells sorted from PBMCs, obtained more than 8 days after the first yellow fever vaccination. This receptor was obtained from a man between 18 and 35 years old who received the YFV17D yellow fever vaccine. This rearrangement joins TRBV6-2 or TRBV6-3 to TRBJ2-7, with no clear D. The CDR3 here is CASRTPGYYEQYF. The CDR3 DNA reads TGTGCCAGCAGAACCCCCGGATACTACGAGCAGTACTTC.